The 15 T cell receptor beta chains listed next were all sequenced from one sample in a study of T cell repertoires in cytomegalovirus infection. Their cognate antigens are unknown. MiXCR was run by TCRdb on the reads, yielding one entry per CDR3 protein. The sample holds some 30,000 distinct CDR3 sequences, around 19% seen once. The sample consisted of CD8+ T cells from cultured PBMCs, taken from culture after CMV antigen stimulation. These receptors were taken from a human donor in good health (CMV status not recorded). Some clones in this sample may be carry-over from other donors' samples.

The CDR3 DNA is TGTGCCAGCAGTTCTTCCACGGGACAGAGGAATTCACCCCTCCACTTT. This sequence encodes CASSSSTGQRNSPLHF. The genes are TRBV7-2 and TRBJ1-6; TRBD1 agrees at 7 bases. The V segment lost 6 bases and the J segment 7 bases; nucleotides outside the gene matches: 12. The CDR3 spans 16 residues. Germline CDR1 and CDR2: SGHTA and FQGNSA.

In this sample, this clonotype turned up a few times. The chain employs TRBV9 and TRBJ2-7; TRBD1 is a possible D gene (5 bases). CDR1 and CDR2 from the germline V gene are SGDLS and YYNGEE. V lost 0 bases and J lost 0, with 10 bases in between. The CDR3 covers 15 residues. CDR3 region: CASSVAGYSSYEQYF. CDR3 bases: TGTGCCAGCAGCGTAGCAGGGTATAGCTCCTACGAGCAGTACTTC.

This clonotype showed up just a few times. One end of the junction fails to match germline, which may point to a read error. The J gene is TRBJ1-5, the V gene TRBV19; unclear D gene. This CDR3 is built from 14 residues. Per the germline V gene, CDR1 is LNHDA and CDR2 is SQIVND (reference sequence). The DNA for the CDR3 is TGTGCCAGTAAGGTCCTTCCAGGCAATGAGCCCCAGCATTTT. This encodes CASKVLPGNEPQHF.

This clonotype has only a few counts. The chain links TRBV7-8 to TRBJ1-5; 11 positions match TRBD1. Germline V gives CDR1 SGHVS, CDR2 FQNEAQ. V lost 1 base and J lost 4; bases outside the gene matches: 12. The CDR3 is made up of 19 amino acids. DNA of the CDR3: TGTGCCAGCAGCTTAGTCAAAGGGACAGGGGGTCGGGAAAATCAGCCCCAGCATTTT. This encodes CASSLVKGTGGRENQPQHF. Drawing the rest from reference TRBV7-8 and TRBJ1-5, the complete variable domain is GAGVSQSPRYKVAKRGQDVALRCDPISGHVSLFWYQQALGQGPEFLTYFQNEAQLDKSGLPSDRFFAERPEGSVSTLKIQRTQQEDSAVYLCASSLVKGTGGRENQPQHFGDGTRLSIL.

The V call is TRBV6-1, the J call TRBJ1-1; the match to TRBD1 covers 9 bases. CDR1 MNHNS and CDR2 SASEGT come from the germline V gene. The CDR3 length is 15 residues. V was clipped by 0 bases and J by 5 bases; unmatched bases: 4. The DNA of the CDR3 is TGTGCCAGCAGTGAAGCGGGGACAGGGTTGACTGAAGCTTTCTTT. Amino acids: CASSEAGTGLTEAFF.

The genes are TRBV5-4 and TRBJ1-2; D gene uncertain. Trimming took off 4 bases at V and 6 bases at J, with 7 bases between the two ends. This CDR3 region has 11 residues. The germline gives CDR1 SGHNT, CDR2 YYREEE (reference sequence). The CDR3 spells CASSQRDGYTF. DNA of the CDR3: TGTGCCAGCAGCCAGAGGGATGGCTACACCTTC.

The V and J genes are TRBV6-2 or TRBV6-3 and TRBJ2-3; 10 bases match TRBD2. CDR3 size: 14 residues. Per the germline V gene, CDR1 is MNHEY and CDR2 is SVGEGT. With 4 bases clipped from V and 3 bases from J, the junction kept 1 base outside the gene matches. DNA of the CDR3: TGTGCCAGCAGTTCGGGACTAGCGACAGATACGCAGTATTTT. This codes for CASSSGLATDTQYF.

The chain carries TRBV12-3 or TRBV12-4 and TRBJ2-7; the match to TRBD1 covers 9 bases. The CDR3 contains 14 residues. Trimming at V came to 3 bases and at J to 1 base, leaving 1 base not matched to a gene. The CDR3 protein is CASSLTGGSYEQYF. CDR3 bases: TGTGCCAGCAGTTTGACAGGGGGGTCCTACGAGCAGTACTTC.

This clonotype showed up many times. The chain carries TRBV7-8 and TRBJ2-1, with 9 bases aligning to TRBD2. CDR1 SGHVS and CDR2 FQNEAQ come from the germline V gene. V was pared by 5 bases and J by 3 bases, with 8 bases of the junction left unmatched. The CDR3 contains 16 residues. In DNA, the CDR3 is TGTGCCAGCAGCCCCTTGGTAGCGGGAGACTACAATGAGCAGTTCTTC. Protein sequence: CASSPLVAGDYNEQFF.

The rearrangement uses TRBV18 and TRBJ1-1; 8 bases line up with TRBD1. CDR1 KGHSH and CDR2 LQKENI come from the germline V gene. After removal of 1 base from V and 1 base from J, the junction contained 8 bases not matched to a gene. This CDR3 has 17 residues. CDR3 nucleotides: TGTGCCAGCTCACCACTCCCCCCGGACAGGGAGAACACTGAAGCTTTCTTT. Translation gives CASSPLPPDRENTEAFF.

This clonotype was seen a handful of times. This sequence joins TRBV7-2 and TRBJ2-2; perhaps D is TRBD1 or TRBD2 (5 bases each). V was cut by 5 bases and J by 3 bases, with 10 bases left in between. Germline V lookup: CDR1 SGHTA, CDR2 FQGNSA. This CDR3 has 14 amino acids. The CDR3 is CASSRGTYTGELFF. CDR3 bases: TGTGCCAGCAGCCGTGGGACCTACACCGGGGAGCTGTTTTTT.

The rearrangement uses TRBV12-3 or TRBV12-4 and TRBJ1-1, with TRBD1 as a possible D gene (6 bases). The CDR3 totals 13 residues. V was cut by 7 bases and J by 4 bases, with 13 bases left in between. DNA of the CDR3: TGTGCCAGCACCTGGGGGGGGCTCACTGAAGCTTTCTTT. Translation: CASTWGGLTEAFF.

V gene TRBV7-6 combines with J gene TRBJ2-3, with D tentatively TRBD2 (5 bases). V was shortened by 5 bases and J by 2 bases, with 8 bases between the two germline ends. The CDR3 spans 13 residues. The germline V gene encodes CDR1 SGHVS and CDR2 FNYEAQ. The CDR3 region is CASSDYSTDTQYF. The CDR3 coding sequence is TGTGCCAGCAGCGACTACTCCACAGATACGCAGTATTTT.

The CDR3 coding sequence is TGTGCCAGCAGCTACCCCCGGAAACAGGGGGCATGGGAGACCCAGTACTTC. Translated, it gives CASSYPRKQGAWETQYF. The V call is TRBV7-8, the J call TRBJ2-5, with TRBD1 identical over 9 bases. Trimming at V came to 4 bases and at J to 5 bases, leaving 14 bases not matched to a gene. The CDR3 consists of 17 residues. Germline values: CDR1 SGHVS, CDR2 FQNEAQ. Together with reference TRBV7-8 and TRBJ2-5, the CDR3 gives the full variable domain: GAGVSQSPRYKVAKRGQDVALRCDPISGHVSLFWYQQALGQGPEFLTYFQNEAQLDKSGLPSDRFFAERPEGSVSTLKIQRTQQEDSAVYLCASSYPRKQGAWETQYFGPGTRLLVL.

This clonotype was recorded many times. The chain carries TRBV7-9 and TRBJ2-5; tentative D call: TRBD1 (5 bases). The CDR3 loop spans 14 amino acids. V was cut by 3 bases and J by 3 bases, with 11 bases left in between. Looked up from germline, CDR1 is SEHNR and CDR2 is FQNEAQ (reference sequence). The chain's CDR3 is CASSFRAPEETQYF. As DNA, the CDR3 is TGTGCCAGCAGCTTCAGGGCTCCAGAAGAGACCCAGTACTTC.